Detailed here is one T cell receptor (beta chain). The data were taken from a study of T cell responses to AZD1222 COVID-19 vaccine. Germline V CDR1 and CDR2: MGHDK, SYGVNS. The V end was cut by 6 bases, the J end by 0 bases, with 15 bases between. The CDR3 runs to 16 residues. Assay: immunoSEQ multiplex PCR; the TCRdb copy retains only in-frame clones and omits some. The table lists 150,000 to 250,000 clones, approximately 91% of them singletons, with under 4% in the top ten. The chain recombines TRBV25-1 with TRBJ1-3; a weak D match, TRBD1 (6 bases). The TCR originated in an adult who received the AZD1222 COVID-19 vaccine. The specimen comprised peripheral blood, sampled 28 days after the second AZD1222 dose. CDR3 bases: TGTGCCAGCAGCCGTTCGGACAGCACCTCTGGAAACACCATATATTTT. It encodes CASSRSDSTSGNTIYF.